This T cell receptor (beta chain) was recorded in a study of T cells in Graves' hyperthyroidism and ophthalmopathy. Trimming removed 6 bases from V and 7 bases from J, with 18 bases in between. CDR3 length: 14 residues. TCR beta CDR3 regions were amplified from RNA. The HTBI primer set was used in a first-round RT-PCR of the TCR CDR3. TCRdb re-derived calls from the multiplex PCR reads in MiXCR, one entry per CDR3 protein. This table has about 580,000 distinct CDR3 sequences, 14% appearing once. Newly diagnosed hyperthyroidism, duration under 2 months, in patients aged 18 to 65. The study excluded patients with uncontrolled infection, other autoimmune disease, pregnancy or lactation. Clinical symptoms, serum thyroxine, TRAb, thyroid ultrasound and orbital computed tomography established diagnosis. An approximately 10 ml volume of fresh peripheral blood provided the PBMCs.

This receptor was taken from a young woman with Graves' hyperthyroidism that later progressed to Graves' ophthalmopathy. The genes are TRBV12-3 or TRBV12-4 and TRBJ1-2, with a weak D call TRBD1 (6 bases). The sample was blood. CDR3 coding DNA: TGTGCCAGCAGAGGAACAGGGTTCACCTCTGGCTACACCTTC. Translating it yields CASRGTGFTSGYTF.